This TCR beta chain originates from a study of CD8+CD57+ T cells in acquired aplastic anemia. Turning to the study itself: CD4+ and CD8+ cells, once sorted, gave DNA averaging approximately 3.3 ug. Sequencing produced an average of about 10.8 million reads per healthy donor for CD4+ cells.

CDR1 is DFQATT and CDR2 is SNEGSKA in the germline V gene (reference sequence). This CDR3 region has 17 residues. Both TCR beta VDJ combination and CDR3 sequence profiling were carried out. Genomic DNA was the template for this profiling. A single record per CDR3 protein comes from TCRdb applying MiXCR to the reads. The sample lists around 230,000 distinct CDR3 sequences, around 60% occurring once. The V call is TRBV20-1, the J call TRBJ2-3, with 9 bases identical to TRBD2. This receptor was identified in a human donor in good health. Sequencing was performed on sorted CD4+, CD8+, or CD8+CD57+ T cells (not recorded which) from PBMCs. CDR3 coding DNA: TGCAGCGTTGATATAAGGCGGCTAGCGGGGATCACAGATACGCAGTATTTT. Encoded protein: CSVDIRRLAGITDTQYF.